The clone carrying this T cell receptor beta chain was observed at least ten times. Antigen specificity is unknown. This entry belongs to a study of response to subunit inactivated influenza vaccine. TCRdb redid the calling of the RT-PCR reads with MiXCR, one entry per CDR3 protein. The repertoire holds around 790,000 distinct CDR3 sequences, with 20% to 25% as singletons. The CDR3 is made up of 13 amino acids. Germline values: CDR1 SGHRS, CDR2 YFSETQ. The V end was cut by 4 bases, the J end by 1 base, with 8 bases between. Study-wide findings and caveats: Authors suggested few new T cells are recruited by each seasonal influenza vaccination.

V is TRBV5-1 and J is TRBJ2-5; D call uncertain. The source of this sequence is a man aged 50 to 59 who received an inactivated influenza vaccine. The starting material was PBMCs from blood, obtained more than 4 days after vaccination. The CDR3 bases are TGCGCCAGCAGCGCGACGGGCCAAGAGACCCAGTACTTC. Residues: CASSATGQETQYF. The full variable domain, in which reference TRBV5-1 and TRBJ2-5 provide the parts outside the CDR3, is KAGVTQTPRYLIKTRGQQVTLSCSPISGHRSVSWYQQTPGQGLQFLFEYFSETQRNKGNFPGRFSGRQFSNSRSEMNVSTLELGDSALYLCASSATGQETQYFGPGTRLLVL.